Presented here are 3 T cell receptor beta chains from one specimen sequenced in a study of CD8 T cells in Susac syndrome. Reverse transcription of roughly 0.45 to 1 ug RNA was performed with random hexamers. A single record per CDR3 protein comes from TCRdb applying MiXCR to the immunoSEQ multiplex PCR reads. The sample records some 190,000 distinct CDR3 sequences, about 95% being singletons. Sequenced sample: CD4+ T cells from PBMCs. The origin of the receptors is a human donor in good health.

The chain recombines TRBV29-1 with TRBJ1-1; tentative D call: TRBD1 (5 bases). The V and J ends lost 7 bases and 1 base respectively, with 10 bases between them. Germline V gives CDR1 SQVTM, CDR2 ANQGSEA. The CDR3 is 12 amino acids. The CDR3 DNA follows: TGCAGCGGTCGGGGGGGGAACACTGAAGCTTTCTTT. Translating gives CSGRGGNTEAFF.

This clonotype has only a few counts. The J gene is TRBJ2-1, the V gene TRBV27; D gene unclear. The CDR3 is made up of 10 amino acids. Germline CDR1 MNHEY, CDR2 SMNVEV (reference sequence). Deletions cut 8 bases from V and 4 bases from J, with 3 bases between. The CDR3: CASGYNEQFF. The DNA for the CDR3 is TGTGCCAGCGGTTACAATGAGCAGTTCTTC.

The chain is built from TRBV29-1 and TRBJ2-5; 7 bases match TRBD2. Germline values: CDR1 SQVTM, CDR2 ANQGSEA. V was pared by 7 bases and J by 5 bases, with 16 bases of the junction left unmatched. The CDR3 contains 15 residues. The CDR3 loop is CSAEAALARAETQYF. The CDR3 DNA sequence: TGCAGCGCCGAAGCCGCACTAGCGAGGGCGGAGACCCAGTACTTC.